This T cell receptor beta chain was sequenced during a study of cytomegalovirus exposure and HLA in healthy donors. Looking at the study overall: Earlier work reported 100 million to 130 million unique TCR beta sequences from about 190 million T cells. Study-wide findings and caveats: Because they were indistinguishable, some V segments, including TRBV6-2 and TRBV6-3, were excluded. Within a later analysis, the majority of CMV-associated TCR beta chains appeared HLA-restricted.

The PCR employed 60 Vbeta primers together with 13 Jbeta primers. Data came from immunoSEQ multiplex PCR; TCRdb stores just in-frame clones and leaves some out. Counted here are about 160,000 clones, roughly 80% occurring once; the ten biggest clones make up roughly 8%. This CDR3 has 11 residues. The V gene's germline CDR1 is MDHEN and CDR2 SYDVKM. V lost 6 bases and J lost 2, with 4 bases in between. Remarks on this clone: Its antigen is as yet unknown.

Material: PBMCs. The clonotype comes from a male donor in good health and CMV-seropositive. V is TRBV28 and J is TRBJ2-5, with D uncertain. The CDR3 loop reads CASREQETQYF. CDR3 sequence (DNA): TGTGCCAGCAGAGAGCAAGAGACCCAGTACTTC.